Sequencing of this T cell receptor (beta chain) was carried out in a study of T cells in Graves' hyperthyroidism and ophthalmopathy. About the research overall: Staff took peripheral blood when the initial diagnosis was made, before any treatment began.

Amplification of TCR beta CDR3 regions was performed using RNA transcripts as template. The TCR CDR3 was amplified in a first-round RT-PCR using the HTBI primer set. Using its own MiXCR run on the multiplex PCR reads, TCRdb lists one record per CDR3 protein. The data show 700,000 or so distinct CDR3 sequences, with about 16% seen just once and 8.4% held by the top ten. The study, taken as a whole, reports: The model made its ophthalmopathy prediction, and onset followed a median about 6.8 months later. Among thyroid clonotypes expanded above 0.001, most also appeared in blood.

This clonotype was recorded at least ten times. Its antigen is as yet unknown. Diagnostic assessment was based on clinical symptoms, serum thyroxine and TRAb, thyroid ultrasound and orbital computed tomography. This CDR3 is 13 amino acids long. Germline CDR1 reads DFQATT; CDR2 reads SNEGSKA (reference sequence). Trimming took 5 bases from V and 11 from J, leaving 20 bases between them. The sample taken for sequencing was blood. The TCR was taken from a man between 18 and 35 years old with Graves' hyperthyroidism. This sequence joins TRBV20-1 and TRBJ2-3; the D gene is possibly TRBD2 (6 bases). The CDR3 DNA is TGCAGTGCTGCCTACTGGCGGGATAATTGGCAGTATTTT. Translation: CSAAYWRDNWQYF.